Sequencing of this TCR beta chain was carried out in a study of blood T cell repertoires in COVID-19. Study-level background: From T cells, B-cell-depleted T cells, or PBMCs came the material, which was cDNA or gDNA.

Method: immunoSEQ multiplex PCR; TCRdb's copy keeps in-frame clones and lacks some. The top ten clones hold 4.2% of a sample with 140,000 to 150,000 clones, 65% to 80% of them seen once. V dropped 6 bases and J dropped 7; count of bases not matched to a gene: 9. This CDR3 has 13 residues. The sample holds one count of this clone. The chain recombines TRBV12-3 or TRBV12-4 with TRBJ2-7; 7 bases are shared with TRBD2. Source material: peripheral blood. The origin of this receptor is a man in his sixties with acute or convalescent COVID-19. The DNA of the CDR3 is TGTGCCAGCAGGGCTAGCGGTTCAGGTGAGCAGTACTTC. Its translation: CASRASGSGEQYF.